The source of this T cell receptor (beta chain) is a study of blood T cell repertoires in COVID-19. Background on the study: COVID-19 samples collected from the United States, Italy and Spain covered acute and convalescent phases. Sample material is recorded as cDNA or gDNA derived from T cells, B-cell-depleted T cells, or PBMCs.

Per the original data handling: Estimation of nucleated cell counts was performed using reference gene primer amplification. Libraries were prepared by immunoSEQ multiplex PCR; TCRdb keeps only in-frame clonotypes and omits some of them. That table is the source of V, J and clone size, and D and trimming were worked out from the DNA. Of 95,000 to 110,000 clones listed, just over 90% are singletons. The V and J ends lost 11 bases and 4 bases respectively, with 21 bases between them. The CDR3 has 16 residues. Germline V gives CDR1 SNHLY, CDR2 FYNNEI. The receptor was isolated from a woman aged 30 to 39 with acute or convalescent COVID-19. The specimen sequenced was peripheral blood. This chain links TRBV2 with TRBJ2-6; tentatively, D is TRBD2 (6 bases). The CDR3 reads CALTAPARGGANVLTF. CDR3 DNA sequence: TGTGCCCTAACGGCGCCAGCCCGGGGGGGGGCCAACGTCCTGACTTTC.